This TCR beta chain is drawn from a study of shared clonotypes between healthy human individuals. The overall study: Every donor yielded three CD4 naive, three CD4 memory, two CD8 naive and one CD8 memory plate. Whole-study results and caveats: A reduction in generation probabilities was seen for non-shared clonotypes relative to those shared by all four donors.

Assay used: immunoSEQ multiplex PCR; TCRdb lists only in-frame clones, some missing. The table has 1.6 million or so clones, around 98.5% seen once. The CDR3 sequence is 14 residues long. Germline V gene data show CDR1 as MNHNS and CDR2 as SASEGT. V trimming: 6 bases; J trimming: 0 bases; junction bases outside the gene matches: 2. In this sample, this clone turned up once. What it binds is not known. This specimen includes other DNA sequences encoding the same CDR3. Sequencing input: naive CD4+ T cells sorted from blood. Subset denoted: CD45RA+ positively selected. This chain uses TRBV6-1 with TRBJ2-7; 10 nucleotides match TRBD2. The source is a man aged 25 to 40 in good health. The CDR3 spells CASSRTSGSYEQYF. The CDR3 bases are TGTGCCAGCAGCAGGACTAGCGGCTCCTACGAGCAGTACTTC.